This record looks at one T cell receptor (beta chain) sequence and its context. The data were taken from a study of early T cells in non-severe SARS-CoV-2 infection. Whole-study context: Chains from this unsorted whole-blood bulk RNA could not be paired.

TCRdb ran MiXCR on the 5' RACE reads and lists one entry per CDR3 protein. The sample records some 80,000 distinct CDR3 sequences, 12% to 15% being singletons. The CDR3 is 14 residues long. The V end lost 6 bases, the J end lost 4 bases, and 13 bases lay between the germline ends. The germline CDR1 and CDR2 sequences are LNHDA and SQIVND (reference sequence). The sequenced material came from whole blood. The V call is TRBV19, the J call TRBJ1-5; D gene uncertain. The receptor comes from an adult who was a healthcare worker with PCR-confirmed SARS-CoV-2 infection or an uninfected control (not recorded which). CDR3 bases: TGTGCCAGTAGCCCGGGATCGATTAATCAGCCCCAGCATTTT. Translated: CASSPGSINQPQHF. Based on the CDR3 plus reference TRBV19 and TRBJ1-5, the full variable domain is DGGITQSPKYLFRKEGQNVTLSCEQNLNHDAMYWYRQDPGQGLRLIYYSQIVNDFQKGDIAEGYSVSREKKESFPLTVTSAQKNPTAFYLCASSPGSINQPQHFGDGTRLSIL.